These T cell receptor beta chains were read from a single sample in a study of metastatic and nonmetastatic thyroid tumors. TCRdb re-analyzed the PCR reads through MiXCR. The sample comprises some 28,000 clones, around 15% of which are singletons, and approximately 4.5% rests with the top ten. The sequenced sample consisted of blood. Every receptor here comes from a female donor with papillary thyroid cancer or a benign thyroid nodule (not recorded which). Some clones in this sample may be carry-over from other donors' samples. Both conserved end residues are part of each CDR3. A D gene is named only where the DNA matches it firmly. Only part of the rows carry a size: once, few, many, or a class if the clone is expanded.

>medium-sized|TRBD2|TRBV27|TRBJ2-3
CASSLGSGLGADTQYF
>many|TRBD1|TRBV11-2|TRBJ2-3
CASSQDRASTDTQYF
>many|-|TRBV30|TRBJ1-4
CAWKTGPKVEKLFF
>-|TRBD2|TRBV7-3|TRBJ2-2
CASSLTSGRGRVTGELFF
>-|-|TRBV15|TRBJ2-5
CATSDARVGQETQYF
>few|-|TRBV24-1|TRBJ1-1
CATSDSPGGDPFF
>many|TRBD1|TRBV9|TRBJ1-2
CASLTGEHGYTF
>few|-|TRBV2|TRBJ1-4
CASTGDSRGEKLFF
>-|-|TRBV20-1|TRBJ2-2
CSASLGGVLFF
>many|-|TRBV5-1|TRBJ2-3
CASSLQVAGTDTQYF
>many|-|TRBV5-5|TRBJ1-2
CASSFGTEDGGYTF
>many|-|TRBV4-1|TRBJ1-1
CASSQGRGDATPEAFF
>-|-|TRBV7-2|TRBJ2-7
CASSPQGSRHEQYF
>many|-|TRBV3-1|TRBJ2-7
CASSRRSAHEQYF
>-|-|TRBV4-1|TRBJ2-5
CASSQDPGSGETQYF
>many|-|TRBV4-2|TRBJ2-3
CASSLQTSFTDTQYF
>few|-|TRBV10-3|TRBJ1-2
CAISEGAAWDGYTF
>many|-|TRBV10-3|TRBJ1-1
CAISEQGMATEAFF
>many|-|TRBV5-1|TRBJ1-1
CASSLGGGTGNTEAFF
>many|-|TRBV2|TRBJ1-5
CASSEQGIDQPQHF
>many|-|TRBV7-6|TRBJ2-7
CASSFGTDPRLDEQYF
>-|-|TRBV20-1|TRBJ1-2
CSARWRGNYGYTF
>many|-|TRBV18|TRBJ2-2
CASSPTMAGVTGELFF
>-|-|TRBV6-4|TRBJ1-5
CASSVGGDQPQHF
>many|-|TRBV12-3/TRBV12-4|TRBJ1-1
CATTQLGRLVNTEAFF
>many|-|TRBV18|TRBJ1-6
CASSPRAQTSPLHF
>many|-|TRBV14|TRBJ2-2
CASSQDANWQVTNTGELFF
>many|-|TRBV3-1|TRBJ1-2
CASTRSGDYGYTF
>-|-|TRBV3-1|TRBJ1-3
CASSQAHTIYF
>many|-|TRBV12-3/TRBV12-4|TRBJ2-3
CASTPEGGTDTQYF
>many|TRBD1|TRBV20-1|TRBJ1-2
CSGRQGGGEVYGYTF
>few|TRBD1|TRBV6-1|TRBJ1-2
CASSRDRARGYTF
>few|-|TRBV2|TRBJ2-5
CAGSGGSQETQYF
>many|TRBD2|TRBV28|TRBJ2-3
CASSLGGTIDTQYF
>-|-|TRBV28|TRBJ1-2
CASSLSGGAHGYTF
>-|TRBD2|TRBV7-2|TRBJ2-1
CASRPPGLANNEQFF
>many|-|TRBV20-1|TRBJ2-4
CSAKGQINIQYF
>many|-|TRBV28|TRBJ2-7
CASAEAPIRSGQYF
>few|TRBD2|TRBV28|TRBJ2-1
CASSLPAGIHEQLF
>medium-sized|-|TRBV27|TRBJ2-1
CASSTQPDNEQFF
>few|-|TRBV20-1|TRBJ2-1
CSAFKFNEQFF
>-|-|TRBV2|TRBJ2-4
CASSDVAKNIQYF
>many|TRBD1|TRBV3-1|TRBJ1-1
CASSRRQGGSTEAFF
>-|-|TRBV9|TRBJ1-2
CASSSTTGLYGYTF
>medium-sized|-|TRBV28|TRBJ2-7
CASSWMSEQYF
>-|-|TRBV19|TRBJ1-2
CASSTNSIRHANYGYTF
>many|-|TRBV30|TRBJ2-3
CAWSVMGHRQDTQYF
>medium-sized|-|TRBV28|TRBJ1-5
CAGGGGGAYQPQHF
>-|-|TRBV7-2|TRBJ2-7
CASSLAPRDERYF
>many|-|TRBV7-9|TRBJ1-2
CASSLGGFGYTF
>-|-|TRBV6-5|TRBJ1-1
CASTSQPLSSEAFF
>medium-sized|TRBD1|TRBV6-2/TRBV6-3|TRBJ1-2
CASRGTGEAYGYTF
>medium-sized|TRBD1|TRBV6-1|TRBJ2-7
CASSRDRTPKPYEQYF